This TCR beta chain was sequenced for a study of shared clonotypes between healthy human individuals. CDR3 length equals 17 residues. Germline CDR1 and CDR2: SGHAT and FQNNGV. V was clipped by 5 bases and J by 0 bases; unmatched bases: 12. Of note for this clone: Its matching antigen is unknown.

Libraries were prepared by immunoSEQ multiplex PCR; TCRdb keeps only in-frame clonotypes and omits some of them. Of 400,000 to 600,000 clones listed, approximately 94% are singletons. Overall study findings and caveats: Relative to memory subsets, naive subsets generally showed larger estimated richness.

The specimen sequenced was naive CD4+ T cells sorted from blood. Regarding subset: CD45RA+ positively selected. This chain joins TRBV11-2 and TRBJ1-1; TRBD1 aligns across 7 bases. The clonotype originates from a woman aged 25 to 39 in good health. The CDR3 DNA reads as TGTGCCAGCAGCCCCGACAGGGCGGCGGGGGTGAACACTGAAGCTTTCTTT. This codes for CASSPDRAAGVNTEAFF.